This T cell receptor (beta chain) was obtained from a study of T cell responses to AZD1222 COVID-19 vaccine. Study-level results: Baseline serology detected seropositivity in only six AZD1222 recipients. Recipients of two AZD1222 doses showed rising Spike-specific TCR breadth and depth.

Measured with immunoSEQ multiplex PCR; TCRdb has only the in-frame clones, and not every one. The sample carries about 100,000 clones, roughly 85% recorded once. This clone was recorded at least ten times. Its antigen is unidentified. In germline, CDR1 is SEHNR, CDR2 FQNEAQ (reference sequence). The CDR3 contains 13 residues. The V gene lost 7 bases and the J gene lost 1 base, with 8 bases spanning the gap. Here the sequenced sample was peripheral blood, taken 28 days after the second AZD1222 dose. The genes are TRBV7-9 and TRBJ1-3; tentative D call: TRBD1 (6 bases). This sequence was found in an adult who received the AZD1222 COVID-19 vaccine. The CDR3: CASTRGSGNTIYF. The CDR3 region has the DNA TGTGCCAGCACCAGGGGTTCTGGAAACACCATATATTTT.